Shown below are 3 T cell receptor beta chains from a single sample sequenced in a study of T cells in Graves' hyperthyroidism and ophthalmopathy. TCR beta CDR3 sequences were amplified from RNA transcripts. During a first-round RT-PCR of the TCR CDR3, the HTBI primer set was used. TCRdb re-derived calls from the multiplex PCR reads in MiXCR, one entry per CDR3 protein. This sample has about 360,000 distinct CDR3 sequences; 25% occur once, and the top ten carry about 70%. The sample consisted of blood. Receptor source: a man aged 45-65 years with Graves' hyperthyroidism.

The rearrangement links TRBV15 to TRBJ1-4; D gene uncertain. Germline V gene data show CDR1 as LNHNV and CDR2 as YYDKDF (reference sequence). Trimming stripped 1 base from V and 8 bases from J, with 11 bases between. The CDR3 spans 14 residues. The CDR3 reads CATSRAGDEEKLFF. CDR3 bases: TGTGCCACCAGCAGAGCTGGGGATGAGGAAAAACTGTTTTTT.

There are many counts of this clonotype. The rearrangement joins TRBV6-1 to TRBJ2-3, with a tentative D call TRBD1 (5 bases). V dropped 4 bases and J dropped 4 bases, with 15 bases sitting between them. Germline V gene lookup returns CDR1 MNHNS and CDR2 SASEGT. This CDR3 comprises 15 residues. The DNA of the CDR3 is TGTGCCAGCAGTGCCCCACCGGAAGGGGCAGATACGCAGTATTTT. Translated: CASSAPPEGADTQYF.

This clonotype was counted a few times. This chain connects TRBV9 to TRBJ1-4; tentative D call: TRBD1 (6 bases). V was trimmed by 0 bases and J by 2 bases, leaving 14 bases between them. Per germline, CDR1 SGDLS and CDR2 YYNGEE. CDR3 length equals 17 residues. CDR3 sequence reads: CASSVAAGGLTNEKLFF. CDR3 DNA sequence: TGTGCCAGCAGCGTAGCTGCGGGGGGCCTTACTAATGAAAAACTGTTTTTT.